Each of the 11 T cell receptor beta chains below was sequenced from the same sample in a study of OX40 agonist ivuxolimab in advanced cancers. Libraries were prepared by immunoSEQ multiplex PCR; TCRdb keeps only in-frame clonotypes and omits some of them. The profile shows 40,000 to 45,000 clones, roughly 80% of them singletons. Sequenced material: CD4+ or CD8+ T cells sorted from blood, taken in a trial of the OX40 agonist ivuxolimab. The receptors here all came from an adult with an advanced solid tumor such as melanoma, head and neck, liver or kidney cancer.

The chain joins TRBV7-7 to TRBJ2-4; D gene ambiguous. The germline CDR1 and CDR2 sequences are SSHAT and FNYEAQ (reference sequence). This CDR3 spans 16 amino acids. The CDR3 DNA reads as TGTAGAAGACCCACATGTTCCGTGGAGGCCAAAAACATTCAGTACTTC. Encoded protein: CRRPTCSVEAKNIQYF.

J is TRBJ2-5 and V is TRBV7-3; D may be TRBD1 or TRBD2 (5 bases each). Germline CDR1 SGHTA, CDR2 FQGTGA. The CDR3 is 13 amino acids. Trimming left V 5 bases short and J 11 bases short, with 18 bases between. The CDR3 nucleotides read TGTGCCAGCAGCCAGACAGCGCCTGGGGAGCAGTACTTC. Translation: CASSQTAPGEQYF.

The chain is built from TRBV2 and TRBJ2-7; D gene unclear. Trimming pared 10 bases from V and 1 base from J, leaving 8 bases between. The CDR3 totals 11 residues. Per the germline V gene, CDR1 is SNHLY and CDR2 is FYNNEI. This CDR3 is CATRRSYEQYF. DNA of the CDR3: TGTGCCACCCGAAGGTCCTACGAGCAGTACTTC.

The genes are TRBV2 and TRBJ2-7, with 9 bases identical to TRBD1. The CDR3 is 14 amino acids. CDR1 is SNHLY and CDR2 is FYNNEI in the germline V gene. The ends lost 11 bases at V and 3 bases at J; junction bases unmatched: 11. CDR3 amino acids: CAPYLGTGNYEQYF. CDR3 nucleotide sequence: TGTGCCCCCTACCTAGGGACAGGGAACTACGAGCAGTACTTC.

CDR3 region: CASSWPDRLTGELFF. CDR3 DNA: TGTGCCAGCAGCTGGCCCGACCGGCTCACCGGGGAGCTGTTTTTT. The J gene is TRBJ2-2, the V gene TRBV11-1, with D hard to call. CDR1 and CDR2 (germline): SGHAT, FQDESV (reference sequence). V was trimmed by 4 bases and J by 4 bases, leaving 13 bases between them. The CDR3 loop spans 15 amino acids.

This sequence joins TRBV6-5 and TRBJ1-5, with D unclear. V gave up 2 bases and J gave up 1 base, with 9 bases separating them. The germline gives CDR1 MNHEY, CDR2 SVGAGI. The CDR3 is 15 residues long. The CDR3 region has the DNA TGTGCCAGCAGTTACGTCTATGGCAGCAATCAGCCCCAGCATTTT. It is translated as CASSYVYGSNQPQHF.

The chain combines TRBV5-6 with TRBJ2-7; a weak D match, TRBD2 (5 bases). This CDR3 is 15 amino acids long. Trimming removed 7 bases at V and 2 bases at J, with 19 bases between. Germline lookup yields CDR1 SGHDT and CDR2 YYEEEE. In DNA, the CDR3 is TGTGCCAGCCGGAAACTAGTGGCCCAAACCTACGAGCAGTACTTC. It encodes CASRKLVAQTYEQYF.

The J gene is TRBJ1-1, the V gene TRBV6-6; 8 bases align to TRBD1. Looked up from germline, CDR1 is MNHNY and CDR2 is SVGAGI (reference sequence). The CDR3 spans 13 residues. V was clipped by 4 bases and J by 5 bases; unmatched bases: 3. CDR3 sequence (DNA): TGTGCCAGCAGTTTGACAGGGGAAACTGAAGCTTTCTTT. This gives the protein CASSLTGETEAFF.

The genes are TRBV5-1 and TRBJ2-7; perhaps D is TRBD1 or TRBD2 (5 bases each). The CDR3 runs 15 residues. Germline-derived CDR1 and CDR2 are SGHRS and YFSETQ. The V gene lost 1 base and the J gene lost 1 base, with 12 bases spanning the gap. CDR3 loop: CASSLMGTGSYEQYF. In DNA, the CDR3 is TGCGCCAGCAGCTTGATGGGGACGGGATCCTACGAGCAGTACTTC.

In this sample, this clone turned up once. The chain links TRBV30 to TRBJ1-3; possibly TRBD1 for D (5 bases). Deletions cut 5 bases from V and 3 bases from J, with 8 bases between. From germline, CDR1 is GTSNPN and CDR2 SVGIG (reference sequence). This CDR3 spans 12 amino acids. The CDR3 loop is CAWDGGGNTIYF. Here the CDR3 DNA reads TGTGCCTGGGATGGGGGTGGAAACACCATATATTTT.

The V and J genes are TRBV29-1 and TRBJ2-7, with 8 bases lining up with TRBD1. This CDR3 is 13 amino acids long. With V trimmed by 5 bases and J by 5 bases, 8 bases remained unmatched. Germline V lookup: CDR1 SQVTM, CDR2 ANQGSEA. The CDR3 loop is CSVRTGRIHEQYF. DNA for the CDR3: TGCAGCGTTAGGACAGGGAGGATCCACGAGCAGTACTTC.